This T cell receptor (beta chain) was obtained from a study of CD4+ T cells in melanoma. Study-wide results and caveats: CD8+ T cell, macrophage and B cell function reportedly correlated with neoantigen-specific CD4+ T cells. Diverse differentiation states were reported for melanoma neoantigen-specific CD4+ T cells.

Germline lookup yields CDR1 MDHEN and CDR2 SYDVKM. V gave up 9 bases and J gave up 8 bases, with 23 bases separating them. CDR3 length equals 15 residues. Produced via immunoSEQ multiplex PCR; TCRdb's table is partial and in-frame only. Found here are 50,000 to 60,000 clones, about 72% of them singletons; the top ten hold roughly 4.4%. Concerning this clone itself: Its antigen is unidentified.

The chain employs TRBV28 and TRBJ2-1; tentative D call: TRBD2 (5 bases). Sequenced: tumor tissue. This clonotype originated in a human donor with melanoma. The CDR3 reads CASTRGEGYLDEQFF. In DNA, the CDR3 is TGTGCCAGTACCCGAGGAGAGGGTTATCTGGATGAGCAGTTCTTC.